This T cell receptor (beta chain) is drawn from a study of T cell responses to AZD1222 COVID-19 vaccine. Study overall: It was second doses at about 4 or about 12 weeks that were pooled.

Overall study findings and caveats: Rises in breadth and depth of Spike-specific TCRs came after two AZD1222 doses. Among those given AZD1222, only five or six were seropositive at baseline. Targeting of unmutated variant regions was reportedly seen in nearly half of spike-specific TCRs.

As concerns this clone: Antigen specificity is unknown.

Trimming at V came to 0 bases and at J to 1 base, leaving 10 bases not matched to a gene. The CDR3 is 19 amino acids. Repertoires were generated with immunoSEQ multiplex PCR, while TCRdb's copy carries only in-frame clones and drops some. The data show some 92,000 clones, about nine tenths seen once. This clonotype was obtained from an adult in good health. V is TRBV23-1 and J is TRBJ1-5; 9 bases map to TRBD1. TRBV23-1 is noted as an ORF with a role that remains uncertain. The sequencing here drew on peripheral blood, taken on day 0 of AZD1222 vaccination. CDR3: CASSQSVGQGILSNQPQHF. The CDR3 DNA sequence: TGCGCCAGCAGTCAATCAGTCGGACAGGGGATTTTAAGCAATCAGCCCCAGCATTTT.